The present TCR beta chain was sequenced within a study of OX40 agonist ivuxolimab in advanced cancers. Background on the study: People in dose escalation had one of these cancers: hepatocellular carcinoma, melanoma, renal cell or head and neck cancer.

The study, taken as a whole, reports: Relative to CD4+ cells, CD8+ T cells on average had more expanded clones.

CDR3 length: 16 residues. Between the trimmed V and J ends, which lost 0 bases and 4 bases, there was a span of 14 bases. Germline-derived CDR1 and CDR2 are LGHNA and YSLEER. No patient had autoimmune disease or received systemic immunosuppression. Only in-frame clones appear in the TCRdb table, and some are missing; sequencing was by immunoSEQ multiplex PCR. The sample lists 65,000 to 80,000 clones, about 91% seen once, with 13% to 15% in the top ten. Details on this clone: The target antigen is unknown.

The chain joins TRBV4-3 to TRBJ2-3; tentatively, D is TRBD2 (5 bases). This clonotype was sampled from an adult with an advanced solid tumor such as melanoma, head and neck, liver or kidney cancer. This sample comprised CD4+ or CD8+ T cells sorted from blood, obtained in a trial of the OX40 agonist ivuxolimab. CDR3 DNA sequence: TGCGCCAGCAGCCAAGACTGGGGTGGGGAGCCAGATACGCAGTATTTT. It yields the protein CASSQDWGGEPDTQYF.